The 20 T cell receptor beta chains in this list originate from one sample, sequenced in a study of HIV-infected children after antiretroviral therapy interruption (dated by TCRdb to 2018 to 2020). According to the study, the label for this sample's treatment or condition signals: PENTA 11 planned treatment interruption arm or continuous ART arm. The library was made by 3' RACE. Sequenced on an Illumina MiSeq. To correct PCR amplification bias, TCR libraries were generated from RNA with a 3' RACE protocol that used unique molecular identifiers. In TCRdb, the public reads were trimmed at Q25 with fastp and aligned with MiXCR, with productive beta chains retained. Records with the same CDR3 protein are collapsed into one entry carrying the most frequent genes and DNA. The table for this sample lists some 40,000 distinct CDR3 sequences; about 7% of them were counted only once. More than 0.95% of the sample belongs to the ten largest clones.

The sequences come from CD45RA+ CD4+ T cells from PBMCs, pooled from several time points, collected from a donor given antiretroviral therapy, either interrupted or continuous. Read against the paper, the sample's cell subset or site label means: naive CD4+ CD45RA+ CD45RO- T cells. These receptors were taken from a pool of human donors with HIV.

Ten or more counts support this clonotype. The V and J genes are TRBV20-1 and TRBJ2-2; no clear D. Between the trimmed V and J ends, which lost 5 bases and 5 bases, there was a span of 15 bases. The germline V gene has CDR1 DFQATT and CDR2 SNEGSKA (reference sequence). This CDR3 contains 14 residues. The CDR3, as DNA: TGCAGTGCTCGCGACGCGAAGAGGACCGGGGAGCTGTTTTTT. Amino acids: CSARDAKRTGELFF.

This clonotype was found many times. The chain uses TRBV29-1 and TRBJ2-5; a possible D gene is TRBD1 (5 bases). Germline loops: CDR1 SQVTM, CDR2 ANQGSEA. This CDR3 comprises 13 residues. V was trimmed by 3 bases and J by 4 bases, leaving 12 bases between them. CDR3 in amino acids: CSVEATVGETQYF. DNA of the CDR3: TGCAGCGTTGAGGCGACAGTGGGAGAGACCCAGTACTTC.

This clonotype was observed at least ten times. The CDR3 bases are TGTGCCAGTAGTATTCTAGCAGGCGGGGAGCTGTTTTTT. Amino acids: CASSILAGGELFF. The V and J genes are TRBV19 and TRBJ2-2; the D gene is possibly TRBD2 (5 bases). The CDR3 extends over 13 amino acids. Per germline, CDR1 LNHDA and CDR2 SQIVND (reference sequence). With 3 bases removed from V and 7 bases from J, the gap between germline ends came to 9 bases.

This clonotype occurred many times. The chain couples TRBV18 to TRBJ2-5; TRBD2 aligns across 7 bases. Germline CDR1 KGHSH, CDR2 LQKENI. The V gene end was trimmed by 3 bases and the J gene end by 5 bases; junction bases not matched to a gene: 6. The CDR3 length is 14 residues. The CDR3 DNA is TGTGCCAGCTCACCGGCGACTAGCTTTGAGACCCAGTACTTC. Translation: CASSPATSFETQYF.

At least ten counts were recorded for this clonotype. The rearrangement links TRBV20-1 to TRBJ1-1; D remains unclear. Germline loops: CDR1 DFQATT, CDR2 SNEGSKA (reference sequence). The CDR3 is 14 residues long. Trimming took 1 base from V and 4 from J, leaving 13 bases between them. The CDR3 region is CSARAAKSGTEAFF. CDR3 coding DNA: TGCAGTGCTAGAGCCGCCAAATCGGGCACTGAAGCTTTCTTT.

This clonotype has a count of ten or more. This sequence joins TRBV23-1 and TRBJ1-5, with TRBD1 matching over 9 bases. TRBV23-1 is classed as an ORF, of uncertain function. Trimming took 2 bases from V and 5 from J; bases not matched to a gene: 7. The CDR3 is made up of 16 amino acids. This chain's CDR3 is CASSQKGQGNDQPQHF. The CDR3 DNA reads TGCGCCAGCAGTCAAAAGGGACAGGGCAACGATCAGCCCCAGCATTTT.

This clonotype was seen more than once but under ten times. The chain links TRBV12-3 or TRBV12-4 to TRBJ2-1, with D perhaps assigned TRBD1 or TRBD2 (5 bases each). V was trimmed by 0 bases and J by 1 base, leaving 10 bases between them. The CDR3 is 16 residues long. The CDR3 here is CASSLALGGSYNEQFF. In nucleotides, the CDR3 is TGTGCCAGCAGTTTAGCGCTTGGGGGATCCTACAATGAGCAGTTCTTC.

This clonotype was counted only a few times. The gene calls are TRBV20-1 and TRBJ2-7; TRBD2 matches at 7 bases. Trimming took 0 bases from V and 4 from J; bases not matched to a gene: 9. From germline, CDR1 is DFQATT and CDR2 SNEGSKA (reference sequence). The CDR3 is 15 amino acids. The DNA of the CDR3 is TGCAGTGCTAGAGATCTGAGACTAGCTAGTTACGAGCAGTACTTC. It codes for CSARDLRLASYEQYF.

The V and J genes are TRBV18 and TRBJ1-5; D not resolved. Germline lookup yields CDR1 KGHSH and CDR2 LQKENI. This CDR3 has 16 amino acids. Trimming shortened V by 2 bases and J by 3 bases, and 14 bases separated the two germline ends. In DNA form, the CDR3 reads TGTGCCAGCTCACCAGAGGGCAGGTACCCCAATCAGCCCCAGCATTTT. Its protein product is CASSPEGRYPNQPQHF.

This clonotype was detected ten times or more. V gene TRBV3-1 combines with J gene TRBJ1-1; TRBD1 matches 8 bases. V was pared by 5 bases and J by 3 bases, with 5 bases of the junction left unmatched. Germline assignment: CDR1 LGHDT and CDR2 YNNKEL (reference sequence). The CDR3 totals 14 residues. In DNA form, the CDR3 reads TGTGCCAGCAGCAAACAGGGGGAAGACACTGAAGCTTTCTTT. This translates into CASSKQGEDTEAFF. The complete variable domain, with remaining parts taken from reference TRBV3-1 and TRBJ1-1, reads DTAVSQTPKYLVTQMGNDKSIKCEQNLGHDTMYWYKQDSKKFLKIMFSYNNKELIINETVPNRFSPKSPDKAHLNLHINSLELGDSAVYFCASSKQGEDTEAFFGQGTRLTVV.

This clonotype was seen repeatedly, ten times or more. This chain uses TRBV20-1 with TRBJ2-3; 10 bases align to TRBD2. With 2 bases clipped from V and 8 bases from J, the junction kept 13 bases outside the gene matches. The CDR3 runs 16 residues. The V gene's germline CDR1 is DFQATT and CDR2 SNEGSKA (reference sequence). The chain's CDR3 is CSARLGPSGGPPTQYF. For the CDR3, the DNA is TGCAGTGCTAGATTAGGGCCTAGCGGGGGCCCACCTACGCAGTATTTT.

The table lists this clonotype with a few counts. The chain has TRBV2 and TRBJ2-1; TRBD2 matches 7 bases. The CDR3 spans 15 residues. Trimming at V came to 4 bases and at J to 5 bases, leaving 8 bases not matched to a gene. CDR1 SNHLY and CDR2 FYNNEI come from the germline V gene. The CDR3 sequence: CASSALASGNNEQFF. The CDR3 DNA reads as TGTGCCAGCAGTGCTTTGGCTAGCGGCAACAATGAGCAGTTCTTC.

This clonotype has a count of ten or more. The J gene is TRBJ2-1, the V gene TRBV23-1; either TRBD1 or TRBD2 may fit D (6 bases each). TRBV23-1 is an ORF, and what it does is uncertain. V was cut by 0 bases and J by 12 bases, with 18 bases left in between. CDR3 length: 15 residues. Here the CDR3 reads CASSQSRDTQAGQFF. CDR3 bases: TGCGCCAGCAGTCAATCGCGGGACACCCAGGCAGGGCAGTTCTTC.

The V call is TRBV28, the J call TRBJ1-6; 7 nucleotides agree with TRBD1. This CDR3 is built from 15 residues. Germline V lookup: CDR1 MDHEN, CDR2 SYDVKM. Trimming took 3 bases from V and 8 from J; bases not matched to a gene: 7. CDR3 coding DNA: TGTGCCAGCAGTTTTGGGGACAGCTCCTATTCACCCCTCCACTTT. Protein product: CASSFGDSSYSPLHF. Full variable domain (missing parts from reference TRBV28 and TRBJ1-6): DVKVTQSSRYLVKRTGEKVFLECVQDMDHENMFWYRQDPGLGLRLIYFSYDVKMKEKGDIPEGYSVSREKKERFSLILESASTNQTSMYLCASSFGDSSYSPLHFGNGTRLTVT.

This clonotype was observed a handful of times. The rearrangement joins TRBV2 to TRBJ2-2; 9 nucleotides match TRBD1. Trimming took 7 bases from V and 7 from J; bases not matched to a gene: 10. The CDR3 runs 15 residues. Per the germline V gene, CDR1 is SNHLY and CDR2 is FYNNEI. CDR3 amino acids: CASKLEQGAVGELFF. The CDR3 DNA sequence: TGTGCCAGCAAGTTGGAACAGGGGGCGGTCGGGGAGCTGTTTTTT. The variable domain in full, with the rest retrieved from reference TRBV2 and TRBJ2-2, is EPEVTQTPSHQVTQMGQEVILRCVPISNHLYFYWYRQILGQKVEFLVSFYNNEISEKSEIFDDQFSVERPDGSNFTLKIRSTKLEDSAMYFCASKLEQGAVGELFFGEGSRLTVL.

The chain couples TRBV20-1 to TRBJ1-6; D is uncertain. Germline-derived CDR1 and CDR2 are DFQATT and SNEGSKA (reference sequence). The CDR3 runs to 12 residues. Trimming cost V 7 bases and J 17 bases, with 21 bases left between them. The CDR3 nucleotides read TGCAGTGTGGCGGCAGAAGATAGTAAGGTCCACTTT. It codes for CSVAAEDSKVHF.

This clonotype was recorded at least ten times. Germline and junction disagree at one end, which may indicate a read error. This rearrangement joins TRBV30 to TRBJ2-3; perhaps TRBD2 as D (6 bases). CDR3 length: 15 amino acids. Germline V CDR1 and CDR2: GTSNPN, SVGIG (reference sequence). The DNA of the CDR3 is TGTGCCTGGAGTCGGGGACTGGATAGTGCAGAAACGCTGTATTTT. Translating gives CAWSRGLDSAETLYF. The whole variable domain, remainder taken from reference TRBV30 and TRBJ2-3, is SQTIHQWPATLVQPVGSPLSLECTVEGTSNPNLYWYRQAAGRGLQLLFYSVGIGQISSEVPQNLSASRPQDRQFILSSKKLLLSDSGFYLCAWSRGLDSAETLYFGPGTRLTVL.

This clonotype was found a few times. V is TRBV29-1 and J is TRBJ2-7; 8 nucleotides line up with TRBD1. The germline V gene has CDR1 SQVTM and CDR2 ANQGSEA. There are 11 residues in the CDR3. CDR3 DNA: TGCACCCGGACAGGGCGTAACGAGCAGTACTTC. Translation: CTRTGRNEQYF.

This clonotype showed up many times. At one end, the junction sequence differs from germline, possibly due to a read error. The chain has TRBV24-1 and TRBJ2-7; D is perhaps TRBD2 (6 bases). The germline CDR1 and CDR2 sequences are KGHDR and SFDVKD. This CDR3 has 14 residues. CDR3 region: CATSSRRASHEQYF. The CDR3 DNA is TGTGCCACCTCATCCCGGAGGGCCTCCCACGAGCAGTACTTC.

This clonotype appeared a few times. The chain combines TRBV18 with TRBJ2-1; 9 positions agree with TRBD1. V lost 7 bases to trimming and J lost 3 bases; unmatched junction nucleotides: 7. Germline V lookup: CDR1 KGHSH, CDR2 LQKENI. The CDR3 extends over 15 amino acids. The CDR3 DNA is TGTGCCAGCTTCAGGACAGGGGTCAGCTACAATGAGCAGTTCTTC. Amino acids: CASFRTGVSYNEQFF.